The T cell receptor (beta chain) described here comes from a study of beta chain features in type 1 diabetes. Findings of the study overall: Researchers report that Type 1 diabetes patients had moderately but significantly shorter TCRB CDR3s across all four CD4+ subsets.

Details on this clone: Its antigen is still unknown.

From germline, CDR1 is SGHAT and CDR2 FQNNGV. The germline V and J ends were trimmed by 1 base and 4 bases, with 17 bases remaining between them. The CDR3 runs to 16 residues. Since all of the isolated RNA was reverse transcribed, expressed TCRB transcripts were what got sequenced. Libraries were prepared by immunoSEQ multiplex PCR; TCRdb keeps only in-frame clonotypes and omits some of them. The table includes more than 250,000 clones, 15% detected once. The receptor comes from a man aged 18 to 29 with type 1 diabetes. Material: naive CD4+ T cells from blood. The V call is TRBV11-2, the J call TRBJ2-7; no clear D gene. CDR3 DNA sequence: TGTGCCAGCAGCTTAGTCCGTGGTCTAGTAGAATACGAGCAGTACTTC. Translating it yields CASSLVRGLVEYEQYF.